This T cell receptor (beta chain) originates from a study of radiotherapy plus CTLA-4 blockade in lung cancer. About this clone: Antigen: not known.

TCRdb's copy holds only in-frame clones and misses some; the assay was immunoSEQ multiplex PCR. The sample has roughly 110,000 clones; roughly 84% are singletons. Study findings and constraints: TCR clones originating in tumors grew in number in blood after radiotherapy plus ipilimumab.

Per the germline V gene, CDR1 is SGHNT and CDR2 is YYREEE (reference sequence). V was shortened by 5 bases and J by 5 bases, with 11 bases between the two germline ends. This CDR3 spans 14 amino acids. This TCR came from a human donor with non-small cell lung cancer that progressed on radiotherapy plus ipilimumab. Some clones in this sample may be carry-over from other donors' samples. The chain is built from TRBV5-4 and TRBJ1-6; D unresolved. The sequences come from peripheral blood, collected from a patient treated with radiotherapy plus ipilimumab. The CDR3 here is CASSDYRDNSPLHF. CDR3 DNA: TGTGCCAGCAGTGATTACAGAGATAATTCACCCCTCCACTTT.